This T cell receptor beta chain was captured by sequencing in a study of regulatory T cells in long-lasting Graves disease. General study results and limits: Possibly, accuracy suffered from the small sample size.

This clonotype came up a few times. Its antigen remains unknown. Since the CDR3 does not end with the conserved phenylalanine or tryptophan, this likely comes from a read error. Described time point: newly diagnosed GD, antithyroid drugs for less than 3 months. RNA isolated from PBMCs was used to make the TCR library. Library construction for TCR beta used iRepertoire HTBI primers and Arm-PCR of CDR3 regions. TCRdb analysed the multiplex PCR reads with MiXCR anew, one entry per CDR3 protein. The table lists 440,000 or so distinct CDR3 sequences, 16% of them singletons. These data also featured in a second study, about T cells in Graves' hyperthyroidism and ophthalmopathy.

The TCR comes from a woman in her twenties or thirties with Graves disease. Material: peripheral blood mononuclear cells (PBMCs), obtained at new diagnosis, from a patient treated with antithyroid drugs.

The CDR3 loop reads CSAQRGQTFYEQYS. In DNA, the CDR3 is TGCAGTGCTCAGCGTGGACAGACCTTCTACGAGCAGTACTCC. This chain links TRBV20-1 with TRBJ2-7; a possible D gene is TRBD1 (6 bases). CDR3 length: 14 residues. Looked up from germline, CDR1 is DFQATT and CDR2 is SNEGSKA (reference sequence). Trimming left V 5 bases short and J 3 bases short, with 17 bases between.